This TCR beta chain was profiled in a study of OX40 agonist ivuxolimab in advanced cancers. General observations from the study: Several nonresponders also turned out to have low normalized T-cell clonal expansion. Clonal expansion from baseline to week 6 occurred in both CD4+ and CD8+ T cells.

TCRdb's copy holds only in-frame clones and misses some; the assay was immunoSEQ multiplex PCR. The sample includes about 32,000 clones, more than 80% of them seen just once. Individuals having autoimmune disease history or systemic immunosuppression were not enrolled. Losses at the gene ends were 6 bases for V and 0 bases for J; bases not matched to a gene: 4. The CDR3 extends over 14 amino acids. The germline V gene encodes CDR1 MDHEN and CDR2 SYDVKM. On this clone itself: Its specificity is not known.

Sequenced material: CD4+ or CD8+ T cells sorted from blood, taken in a trial of the OX40 agonist ivuxolimab. This chain uses TRBV28 with TRBJ2-5, with 7 bases fitting TRBD1. The source is an adult with an advanced solid tumor such as melanoma, head and neck, liver or kidney cancer. The CDR3 DNA reads TGTGCCAGCAGCCTGACAGGGAACCAAGAGACCCAGTACTTC. It yields the protein CASSLTGNQETQYF.